This T cell receptor (beta chain) was recorded in a study of CD8 T cells in Susac syndrome. Findings and caveats of the study: The number of individuals included in the study's TCR sequencing and HLA analysis was acknowledged as relatively small.

Blood CD8+ and CD4+ T cells underwent high-throughput TCR beta sequencing. TEMRA cells were FACS-enriched, while CD8+ and CD4+ T cells were negatively isolated. An amount of RNA that ranged from roughly 0.5 to 1 ug was reverse transcribed with random hexamers. The amplification used immunoSEQ multiplex PCR on TCR beta CDR3; it spanned 54 Vbeta and 13 Jbeta. Via MiXCR, TCRdb re-called the immunoSEQ multiplex PCR reads, giving one row per CDR3 protein. The sample holds approximately 120,000 distinct CDR3 sequences; 90% to 95% are singletons and the top ten take under 0.095%. A remark on this clonotype: Its antigen is unidentified.

Material for sequencing was CD4+ T cells from PBMCs. The origin of this receptor is a human donor in good health.

The CDR3 is CASSEGTGGNIQYF. The DNA of the CDR3 is TGTGCCAGCAGCGAAGGGACAGGGGGAAACATTCAGTACTTC. V usage is TRBV7-8 and J usage is TRBJ2-4; 11 bases fit TRBD1. Germline loops: CDR1 SGHVS, CDR2 FQNEAQ. The CDR3 runs 14 residues. Trimming removed 5 bases from V and 6 bases from J; junction bases left unmatched: 3.